Listed here are 9 T cell receptor beta chains from one sample, sequenced in a study of CD4 T cells in relation to SARS-CoV-2 and coronaviruses. Unexposed donor CD4+ T cells date from 2011-2018, before the COVID-19 pandemic. Clones were sequenced by immunoSEQ multiplex PCR, and TCRdb holds only the in-frame ones, with some missing. The sample includes 60,000 to 65,000 clones, approximately 94% of them seen just once. Sequenced material: naive CD4+ T cells from PBMCs. Subset denoted: naive CD4+ T cells isolated by negative enrichment. All receptors come from a human donor in good health.

This sequence joins TRBV6-5 and TRBJ2-1; the match to TRBD1 covers 7 bases. CDR1 and CDR2 from the germline V gene are MNHEY and SVGAGI. V was pared by 8 bases and J by 9 bases, with 16 bases of the junction left unmatched. The CDR3 spans 15 residues. The DNA of the CDR3 is TGTGCCAGCCAAATCGCTAGAACAAGGGACAGTGAGCAGTTCTTC. This codes for CASQIARTRDSEQFF.

The genes are TRBV28 and TRBJ1-3; tentatively, D is TRBD1 (5 bases). With 4 bases removed from V and 0 bases from J, the gap between germline ends came to 10 bases. The CDR3 totals 15 residues. Germline CDR1 MDHEN, CDR2 SYDVKM. The CDR3 is CASSSGQTSGNTIYF. Here the CDR3 DNA reads TGTGCCAGCAGTTCTGGACAAACCTCTGGAAACACCATATATTTT.

This chain links TRBV6-5 with TRBJ2-7, with D uncertain. CDR1 MNHEY and CDR2 SVGAGI come from the germline V gene. V was clipped by 6 bases and J by 3 bases, with 18 bases between them. This CDR3 contains 15 residues. CDR3 protein: CASSHARRESYEQYF. CDR3 coding DNA: TGTGCCAGCAGCCACGCACGCCGAGAAAGCTACGAGCAGTACTTC.

The gene calls are TRBV3-1 (or the pseudogene TRBV3-2) and TRBJ2-1, with TRBD2 identical over 9 bases. Germline-derived CDR1 and CDR2 are LGHDT and YNNKEL (reference sequence). The V segment lost 2 bases and the J segment 2 bases; nucleotides outside the gene matches: 1. This CDR3 region has 15 residues. The CDR3 spells CASSQRGRAYNEQFF. DNA of the CDR3: TGTGCCAGCAGCCAACGCGGGAGGGCCTACAATGAGCAGTTCTTC.

This clone came up once. This rearrangement joins TRBV28 to TRBJ1-4, with D uncertain. CDR1 is MDHEN, CDR2 SYDVKM, per germline. The CDR3 consists of 11 residues. Deletions cut 5 bases from V and 7 bases from J, with 5 bases between. The CDR3: CASSVGEKLFF. CDR3 DNA sequence: TGTGCCAGCAGTGTAGGTGAAAAACTGTTTTTT.

The J gene is TRBJ1-6, the V gene TRBV2, with D unresolved. V lost 4 bases, J lost 7 bases, and 8 bases lay in between. CDR3 length equals 13 residues. Germline CDR1 SNHLY, CDR2 FYNNEI. CDR3 sequence: CASSVEGNSPLHF. CDR3 sequence (DNA): TGTGCCAGCAGTGTGGAGGGAAATTCACCCCTCCACTTT.

The J gene is TRBJ2-7, the V gene TRBV19; D gene uncertain. The length of the CDR3 is 15 residues. V lost 1 base to trimming and J lost 0 bases, with 10 bases between them. CDR1 is LNHDA, CDR2 SQIVND, per germline (reference sequence). The CDR3 here is CASSIVASSSYEQYF. In nucleotides, the CDR3 is TGTGCCAGTAGTATAGTCGCAAGTAGCTCCTACGAGCAGTACTTC.

J is TRBJ2-1 and V is TRBV7-9; 12 bases are shared with TRBD2. The length of the CDR3 is 14 residues. CDR1 is SEHNR and CDR2 is FQNEAQ in the germline V gene (reference sequence). The junction had 2 bases not matched to a gene; V was cut back by 5 bases and J by 6 bases. The CDR3 spells CASSPTSGGNEQFF. DNA of the CDR3: TGTGCCAGCAGCCCGACTAGCGGGGGCAATGAGCAGTTCTTC.

The J gene is TRBJ1-2, the V gene TRBV28, with D possibly being TRBD1 (5 bases). CDR3 size: 14 residues. The V end was cut by 8 bases, the J end by 3 bases, with 16 bases between. Germline lookup yields CDR1 MDHEN and CDR2 SYDVKM. In nucleotides, the CDR3 is TGTGCCAGCGCAGGGACGGGCCTGGACTATGGCTACACCTTC. Its protein is CASAGTGLDYGYTF.